This TCR beta chain appears in the sequencing data of a study of CXCR3-negative and CXCR3-positive naive CD8 T cells. As for the study in general: A total of about 130 million TRB reads was generated, with about 1.5 +/- 0.3 million per library.

In triplicate, each CD8+ T cell subset was sorted at 300,000 to 350,000 cells per replicate. A remark on this clonotype: Its antigen is unidentified.

Study conclusions and caveats: Naive subsets had comparable surface CD5, so TRB CDR3 properties gauged TCR strength. Diversity ran similarly high across both naive subsets but far lower in memory CD8+ cells.

The germline V gene encodes CDR1 MNHEY and CDR2 SMNVEV (reference sequence). This CDR3 has 14 amino acids. The study made its TRB cDNA libraries by 5' RACE, adding UMI labels. TCRdb reprocessed the 5' RACE reads and keeps a single row for each CDR3 protein, giving no DNA. Its table records about 40,000 distinct CDR3 sequences. The genes are TRBV27 and TRBJ2-7; TCRdb picks TRBD1, but there is no DNA to check that call. The sequenced material came from memory CD8+ T cells from blood. The source of this sequence is a human donor in good health. Some clones in this sample may be carry-over from other donors' samples. The CDR3 region is CASSGDSGFYEQYF.